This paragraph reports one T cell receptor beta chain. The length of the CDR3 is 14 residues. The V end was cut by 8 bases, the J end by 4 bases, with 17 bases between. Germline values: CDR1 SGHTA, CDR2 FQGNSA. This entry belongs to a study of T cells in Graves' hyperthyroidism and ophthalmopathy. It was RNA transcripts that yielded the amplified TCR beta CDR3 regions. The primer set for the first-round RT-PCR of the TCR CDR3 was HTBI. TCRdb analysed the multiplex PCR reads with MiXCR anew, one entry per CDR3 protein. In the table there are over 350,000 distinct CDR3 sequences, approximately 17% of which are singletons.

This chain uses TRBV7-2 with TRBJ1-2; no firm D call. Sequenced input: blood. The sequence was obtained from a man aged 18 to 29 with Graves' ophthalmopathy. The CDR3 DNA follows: TGTGCCAGCCTGCCGGATATGTGGGCCTATGGCTACACCTTC. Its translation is CASLPDMWAYGYTF.